A selection of T cell receptor beta chains follows, all from one sample in a study of T cell responses to AZD1222 COVID-19 vaccine. TCRdb's table, derived via immunoSEQ multiplex PCR, lists solely in-frame clones and lacks some. The data contain approximately 120,000 clones, around 89% of them singletons. The specimen comprised peripheral blood, sampled on day 0 of AZD1222 vaccination. The receptors were gathered from an adult in good health. The CDR3 runs from the conserved cysteine through the conserved F or W. Clone size is not always given. Where it is, it says once, few, many or a class for expanded clones.

clone_size: once
j_call: TRBJ2-3
v_call: TRBV11-2
cdr3_aa: CASSWGFPDTQYF

clone_size: .
j_call: TRBJ2-7
v_call: TRBV3-1/TRBV3-2
cdr3_aa: CASSQAVHRLYEQYF

clone_size: .
j_call: TRBJ2-7
v_call: TRBV15
cdr3_aa: CATSRARDSEQYF

clone_size: .
j_call: TRBJ1-2
v_call: TRBV7-2
cdr3_aa: CASSLGERDYGYTF

clone_size: .
j_call: TRBJ1-1
v_call: TRBV28
cdr3_aa: CASSTWGGGMNTEAFF

clone_size: .
j_call: TRBJ2-3
v_call: TRBV6-2/TRBV6-3
cdr3_aa: CASSYATGAGTDTQYF

clone_size: .
j_call: TRBJ2-7
v_call: TRBV5-1
cdr3_aa: CASSLVPKRQGGIYEQYF

clone_size: .
j_call: TRBJ1-6
v_call: TRBV30
cdr3_aa: CAWSLGTAFNSPLHF

clone_size: once
j_call: TRBJ2-7
v_call: TRBV7-9
cdr3_aa: CASSLGRAPSPYEQYF

clone_size: .
j_call: TRBJ1-1
v_call: TRBV19
cdr3_aa: CASSITFRGRNTEAFF

clone_size: .
j_call: TRBJ2-1
v_call: TRBV19
cdr3_aa: CASRGVNKFNEQFF

clone_size: .
j_call: TRBJ2-7
v_call: TRBV7-4
cdr3_aa: CASSRTGHLRYEQYF

clone_size: .
j_call: TRBJ2-6
v_call: TRBV7-2
cdr3_aa: CASSLGLSGANVLTF

clone_size: .
j_call: TRBJ2-3
v_call: TRBV5-4
cdr3_aa: CASRGVSTDTQYF

clone_size: .
j_call: TRBJ2-7
v_call: TRBV6-5
cdr3_aa: CASSYRLAGDEQYF

clone_size: .
j_call: TRBJ2-4
v_call: TRBV4-1
cdr3_aa: CASSQGPGRIAKNIQYF

clone_size: .
j_call: TRBJ1-3
v_call: TRBV4-1
cdr3_aa: CASSQNIRGFSGNTIYF

clone_size: .
j_call: TRBJ1-1
v_call: TRBV3-1/TRBV3-2
cdr3_aa: CASSQEDRGCSEAFF

clone_size: .
j_call: TRBJ2-1
v_call: TRBV2
cdr3_aa: CASSEWTGFPHEQFF

clone_size: once
j_call: TRBJ1-4
v_call: TRBV29-1
cdr3_aa: CSVTDSGSEKLFF

clone_size: .
j_call: TRBJ2-7
v_call: TRBV5-1
cdr3_aa: CASSLRWGPYEQYF

clone_size: .
j_call: TRBJ1-2
v_call: TRBV2
cdr3_aa: CARQGDGYTF

clone_size: .
j_call: TRBJ2-5
v_call: TRBV19
cdr3_aa: CASSTTGEETQYF

clone_size: .
j_call: TRBJ2-5
v_call: TRBV25-1
cdr3_aa: CASSEYMQQETQYF

clone_size: .
j_call: TRBJ2-1
v_call: TRBV13
cdr3_aa: CASSLGPSGSEQFF

clone_size: .
j_call: TRBJ1-5
v_call: TRBV28
cdr3_aa: CASTGTGAYQPQHF

clone_size: .
j_call: TRBJ2-7
v_call: TRBV3-1/TRBV3-2
cdr3_aa: CASSQNRDSFYEQYF

clone_size: .
j_call: TRBJ2-5
v_call: TRBV4-1
cdr3_aa: CASSQVDRGLSETQYF

clone_size: .
j_call: TRBJ2-7
v_call: TRBV7-9
cdr3_aa: CASSLPSYEQYF

clone_size: .
j_call: TRBJ2-3
v_call: TRBV5-8
cdr3_aa: CASSHRGSGILSDTQYF

clone_size: .
j_call: TRBJ2-6
v_call: TRBV12-3/TRBV12-4
cdr3_aa: CASSATFRGFLTF

clone_size: .
j_call: TRBJ1-5
v_call: TRBV19
cdr3_aa: CASRSGLNQPQHF

clone_size: .
j_call: TRBJ1-6
v_call: TRBV19
cdr3_aa: CASSITGYNSPLHF

clone_size: .
j_call: TRBJ2-1
v_call: TRBV3-1/TRBV3-2
cdr3_aa: CASSEPRGPGFNEQFF

clone_size: .
j_call: TRBJ2-7
v_call: TRBV28
cdr3_aa: CASSLLGIYEQYF

clone_size: .
j_call: TRBJ1-2
v_call: TRBV10-3
cdr3_aa: CAISDPGQGSSGYTF

clone_size: .
j_call: TRBJ1-5
v_call: TRBV7-9
cdr3_aa: CASSDQGAQPQHF

clone_size: .
j_call: TRBJ1-6
v_call: TRBV5-6
cdr3_aa: CASSTSNSPLHF